Each of the 29 T cell receptor beta chains below was sequenced from the same sample in a study of shared clonotypes between healthy human individuals. TCRdb's table, derived via immunoSEQ multiplex PCR, lists solely in-frame clones and lacks some. The sample holds fewer than 2.5 million clones; 93% are singletons and the top ten take approximately 0.36%. The specimen was naive CD4+ T cells from PBMCs. Documented subset: CD45RA+ positively selected. These receptors originate from a young man in good health. Some clones in this sample may be carry-over from other donors' samples.

CDR3 bases: TGTGCCAGCAGCTTTCACAGGGAGGGGACCCAGTACTTC. Its protein product is CASSFHREGTQYF. V and J are TRBV7-2 and TRBJ2-5; a possible D gene is TRBD2 (7 bases). Germline CDR1 reads SGHTA; CDR2 reads FQGNSA. The CDR3 is 13 residues long. Trimming shortened V by 3 bases and J by 7 bases, and 12 bases separated the two germline ends.

This clone was counted a few times. One junction end does not reproduce the germline sequence, and a read error may be involved. The V gene is TRBV29-1, the J gene TRBJ2-5; D unresolved. CDR1 is SQVTM, CDR2 ANQGSEA, per germline. The CDR3 has 13 residues. CDR3 sequence: CSVEDNTPEAQYF. The CDR3 region has the DNA TGCAGCGTTGAAGATAACACCCCAGAGGCCCAGTACTTC.

This clone was recorded once. CDR3 residues: CAARGRTQDTQYF. The CDR3 region has the DNA TGTGCGGCACGGGGTCGCACTCAAGATACGCAGTATTTT. The chain joins TRBV19 to TRBJ2-3, with D possibly matching TRBD2 (5 bases). The V gene's germline CDR1 is LNHDA and CDR2 SQIVND (reference sequence). The CDR3 spans 13 residues.

The rearrangement uses TRBV9 and TRBJ2-7; D uncertain. Germline CDR1 and CDR2: SGDLS and YYNGEE. This CDR3 is built from 14 residues. The ends were cut back, 4 bases at V and 3 bases at J, with 14 bases in the middle. CDR3 amino acids: CASSHSGSGYEQYF. In DNA, the CDR3 is TGTGCCAGCAGCCACTCTGGGTCTGGCTACGAGCAGTACTTC.

This chain joins TRBV14 and TRBJ1-1; D call uncertain. The CDR3 runs to 11 residues. V was shortened by 1 base and J by 7 bases, with 4 bases between the two germline ends. CDR1 and CDR2 (germline): SGHDN, FVKESK. CDR3 in amino acids: CASSQGYEAFF. The DNA of the CDR3 is TGTGCCAGCAGCCAAGGGTATGAAGCTTTCTTT.

J is TRBJ2-3 and V is TRBV28; D is ambiguous. Between the trimmed V and J ends, which lost 2 bases and 2 bases, there was a span of 11 bases. Germline V CDR1 and CDR2: MDHEN, SYDVKM. This CDR3 is built from 15 residues. The CDR3 protein is CASSLIGSITDTQYF. CDR3 DNA sequence: TGTGCCAGCAGTTTAATAGGGTCCATCACAGATACGCAGTATTTT.

The V call is TRBV12-2, the J call TRBJ2-7; the D call TRBD1 from the table was never checked on the DNA. TRBV12-2 has pseudogene status. The CDR3 extends over 21 amino acids. CDR3 sequence: CASRLAVHPRDDRELSYEQYF. The CDR3 DNA reads as TGTGCAAGTCGCTTAGCGGTCCACCCCCGCGACGACAGGGAGCTCTCCTACGAGCAGTACTTC.

As for this clone: The sample holds other DNA sequences that translate to the same CDR3. The genes are TRBV5-1 and TRBJ1-1, with unresolved D. Germline lookup yields CDR1 SGHRS and CDR2 YFSETQ. The germline V and J ends were trimmed by 0 bases and 1 base, with 7 bases remaining between them. The CDR3 consists of 14 residues. The CDR3 sequence: CASSLVARNTEAFF. Here the CDR3 DNA reads TGCGCCAGCAGCTTGGTCGCTAGGAACACTGAAGCTTTCTTT.

The genes are TRBV29-1 and TRBJ1-4; D perhaps matches TRBD1 (5 bases). Germline-derived CDR1 and CDR2 are SQVTM and ANQGSEA. Trimming took 3 bases from V and 8 from J, leaving 13 bases between them. The CDR3 contains 13 residues. The CDR3 DNA sequence: TGCAGCGTTGAGAAGCAGGGCTCGGAAAAACTGTTTTTT. Its protein product is CSVEKQGSEKLFF.

A single count supports this clone. The J gene is TRBJ1-1, the V gene TRBV6-5; D is possibly TRBD1 (6 bases). Germline V gives CDR1 MNHEY, CDR2 SVGAGI. The CDR3 spans 12 residues. V was shortened by 2 bases and J by 8 bases, with 9 bases between the two germline ends. The CDR3 region has the DNA TGTGCCAGCAGTTACCAGAGGGGGGAAGCTTTCTTT. Translation: CASSYQRGEAFF.

This chain links TRBV28 with TRBJ2-7; 9 bases line up with TRBD1. This CDR3 is 15 amino acids long. Trimming took 4 bases from V and 2 from J; bases not matched to a gene: 6. The germline V gene has CDR1 MDHEN and CDR2 SYDVKM. This CDR3 is CASSSAGQGAYEQYF. CDR3 coding DNA: TGTGCCAGCAGTTCCGCGGGACAGGGTGCCTACGAGCAGTACTTC.

The chain links TRBV15 to TRBJ1-2, with D possibly matching TRBD1 (5 bases). Germline V lookup: CDR1 LNHNV, CDR2 YYDKDF (reference sequence). V shed 0 bases and J shed 8 bases, with 7 bases lying between them. The length of the CDR3 is 12 residues. CDR3 protein: CATSRDKGGYTF. CDR3 DNA: TGTGCCACCAGCAGAGATAAGGGGGGCTACACCTTC. The variable domain in full, completed from reference TRBV15 and TRBJ1-2, reads DAMVIQNPRYQVTQFGKPVTLSCSQTLNHNVMYWYQQKSSQAPKLLFHYYDKDFNNEADTPDNFQSRRPNTSFCFLDIRSPGLGDTAMYLCATSRDKGGYTFGSGTRLTVV.

The V and J genes are TRBV6-1 and TRBJ1-3; no firm D call. Trimming stripped 5 bases from V and 0 bases from J, with 11 bases between. CDR3 length equals 15 residues. The germline CDR1 and CDR2 sequences are MNHNS and SASEGT. In DNA form, the CDR3 reads TGTGCCAGCAGTTCTCAAGCCGGCTCTGGAAACACCATATATTTT. Amino acids: CASSSQAGSGNTIYF.

The chain links TRBV18 to TRBJ1-1; no clear D gene. CDR3 length equals 15 residues. Germline CDR1 is KGHSH and CDR2 is LQKENI. Trimming removed 1 base at V and 5 bases at J, with 14 bases between. The CDR3 protein is CASSPQGGEWTEAFF. Written as DNA, the CDR3 is TGTGCCAGCTCACCACAGGGTGGGGAGTGGACTGAAGCTTTCTTT. The full variable domain, completed using reference TRBV18 and TRBJ1-1, is NAGVMQNPRHLVRRRGQEARLRCSPMKGHSHVYWYRQLPEEGLKFMVYLQKENIIDESGMPKERFSAEFPKEGPSILRIQQVVRGDSAAYFCASSPQGGEWTEAFFGQGTRLTVV.

This chain joins TRBV27 and TRBJ2-1, with 14 bases matching TRBD2. The CDR3 totals 17 residues. CDR1 and CDR2 (germline): MNHEY, SMNVEV (reference sequence). V lost 0 bases to trimming and J lost 9 bases; unmatched junction nucleotides: 7. This CDR3 reads CASSLSGTSGRTGEQFF. The CDR3 DNA reads TGTGCCAGCAGTTTATCGGGGACTAGCGGGAGAACGGGTGAGCAGTTCTTC.

The chain links TRBV19 to TRBJ2-5; D not certain. CDR3 length equals 14 residues. The germline V and J ends were trimmed by 5 bases and 0 bases, with 10 bases remaining between them. Germline values: CDR1 LNHDA, CDR2 SQIVND (reference sequence). The CDR3, as DNA: TGTGCCAGTAGTGGCTACAGAGACCAAGAGACCCAGTACTTC. Its translation is CASSGYRDQETQYF.

The chain recombines TRBV28 with TRBJ2-5, with D maybe TRBD2 (5 bases). V was pared by 2 bases and J by 0 bases, with 7 bases between. Germline V CDR1 and CDR2: MDHEN, SYDVKM. The CDR3 covers 14 residues. The CDR3 nucleotides read TGTGCCAGCAGTTTACGGCGGGACCAAGAGACCCAGTACTTC. Translated: CASSLRRDQETQYF.

The chain couples TRBV7-2 to TRBJ2-1; possible D gene TRBD2, 6 bases. V was cut by 4 bases and J by 10 bases, with 20 bases left in between. Germline values: CDR1 SGHTA, CDR2 FQGNSA. This CDR3 has 15 residues. The CDR3 DNA reads TGTGCCAGCAGCTCCTACGGCGGGGCACCGGGCGAGCAGTTCTTC. Protein: CASSSYGGAPGEQFF.

The chain is built from TRBV11-2 and TRBJ2-5; D is ambiguous. The CDR3 has 14 residues. Trimming stripped 1 base from V and 7 bases from J, with 13 bases between. The germline gives CDR1 SGHAT, CDR2 FQNNGV. The CDR3 DNA follows: TGTGCCAGCAGCTTAGGCCTCACCCGCGGGACCCAGTACTTC. Translating it yields CASSLGLTRGTQYF.

The gene calls are TRBV18 and TRBJ1-4; perhaps TRBD1 as D (6 bases). Germline CDR1 KGHSH, CDR2 LQKENI. V lost 0 bases to trimming and J lost 2 bases, with 13 bases between them. CDR3 length equals 17 residues. CDR3 residues: CASSPPTGKGTNEKLFF. The CDR3 DNA follows: TGTGCCAGCTCACCACCCACAGGGAAGGGCACTAATGAAAAACTGTTTTTT.

This chain uses TRBV28 with TRBJ2-4; 7 bases are shared with TRBD2. Germline V CDR1 and CDR2: MDHEN, SYDVKM. The CDR3 loop spans 15 amino acids. V shed 8 bases and J 8 bases; nucleotides not matched to a gene: 15. This CDR3 is CASGPGGLGVDIQYF. CDR3 in DNA: TGTGCCAGCGGACCGGGTGGACTAGGAGTCGACATTCAGTACTTC.

The chain recombines TRBV6-6 with TRBJ2-7; D unresolved. CDR1 MNHNY and CDR2 SVGAGI come from the germline V gene (reference sequence). The V and J ends lost 0 bases and 3 bases respectively, with 15 bases between them. The CDR3 has 16 residues. This CDR3 is CASSYSKGDSSYEQYF. Written as DNA, the CDR3 is TGTGCCAGCAGTTACTCGAAAGGAGACTCCAGCTACGAGCAGTACTTC.

The gene calls are TRBV7-2 and TRBJ2-3, with 10 bases that match TRBD2. Germline CDR1 is SGHTA and CDR2 is FQGNSA. The CDR3 is 15 residues long. Trimming cost V 5 bases and J 2 bases; bases outside gene matches: 4. In DNA, the CDR3 is TGTGCCAGCAGCGCGGGACTAGCGTTCACAGATACGCAGTATTTT. Translating it yields CASSAGLAFTDTQYF.

The chain employs TRBV25-1 and TRBJ2-6; D is unresolved. The length of the CDR3 is 14 residues. Germline V gene sequence: CDR1 MGHDK, CDR2 SYGVNS. With 6 bases removed from V and 0 bases from J, the gap between germline ends came to 6 bases. CDR3 region: CASSHPSGANVLTF. In DNA form, the CDR3 reads TGTGCCAGCAGCCATCCCTCTGGGGCCAACGTCCTGACTTTC.

V gene TRBV5-8 combines with J gene TRBJ1-1, with D perhaps TRBD1 (5 bases). Germline assignment: CDR1 SGHTS and CDR2 YDEGEE. The CDR3 covers 14 residues. Trimming cost V 1 base and J 7 bases, with 14 bases left between them. The CDR3 here is CASSLQGGRGEAFF. The CDR3 nucleotides are TGTGCCAGCAGCTTGCAGGGTGGACGGGGTGAAGCTTTCTTT.

This chain joins TRBV4-1 and TRBJ2-1, with D perhaps matching TRBD2 (6 bases). The CDR3 has 13 residues. V lost 3 bases, J lost 9 bases, and 12 bases lay in between. Germline-derived CDR1 and CDR2 are MGHRA and YSYEKL. CDR3 DNA sequence: TGCGCCAGCAGCCAGGCACTAGCTGGTGAGCAGTTCTTC. Protein: CASSQALAGEQFF.

This chain joins TRBV7-2 and TRBJ2-1; D tentatively reads TRBD1 or TRBD2 (5 bases each). From germline, CDR1 is SGHTA and CDR2 FQGNSA. This CDR3 comprises 15 residues. V was cut by 6 bases and J by 2 bases, with 14 bases left in between. For the CDR3, the DNA is TGTGCCAGCAGTTCAGGGAGCTCAACCTACAATGAGCAGTTCTTC. It is translated as CASSSGSSTYNEQFF.

The V gene is TRBV27, the J gene TRBJ2-6; unclear D gene. Germline V gene lookup returns CDR1 MNHEY and CDR2 SMNVEV (reference sequence). The CDR3 totals 15 residues. Between the trimmed V and J ends, which lost 4 bases and 0 bases, there was a span of 7 bases. In DNA form, the CDR3 reads TGTGCCAGCAGTTGGCAGCCCTCTGGGGCCAACGTCCTGACTTTC. Translating gives CASSWQPSGANVLTF.

The rearrangement uses TRBV7-9 and TRBJ1-5; TRBD1 matches 7 bases. Germline CDR1 and CDR2: SEHNR and FQNEAQ (reference sequence). The junction had 2 bases not matched to a gene; V was cut back by 0 bases and J by 0 bases. The CDR3 has 16 amino acids. The CDR3: CASSLAGTDSNQPQHF. The CDR3 DNA reads as TGTGCCAGCAGCTTAGCCGGGACAGATAGCAATCAGCCCCAGCATTTT. The full variable domain, rest sourced from reference TRBV7-9 and TRBJ1-5, is DTGVSQNPRHKITKRGQNVTFRCDPISEHNRLYWYRQTLGQGPEFLTYFQNEAQLEKSRLLSDRFSAERPKGSFSTLEIQRTEQGDSAMYLCASSLAGTDSNQPQHFGDGTRLSIL.